The 26 T cell receptor beta chains reported below all come from one sample, sequenced in a study of tumor and adjacent non-tumor tissue in lung cancer. RNA was extracted from bulk tissue without any cell sorting. More than 3 cm separated this lung sample from the edge of the tumor. The library came from three nested PCR rounds adapted from ARM-PCR protocols. TCRdb recomputed calls from the multiplex PCR reads with MiXCR, one row per CDR3 protein. The sample lists 60,000 to 85,000 distinct CDR3 sequences; more than 65% were seen once. Sample: distant non-tumor lung tissue. Source of these receptors: a man between 65 and 79 years old with non-small cell lung cancer.

The rearrangement uses TRBV10-1 and TRBJ2-1; 7 nucleotides line up with TRBD2. V trimming: 6 bases; J trimming: 2 bases; junction bases outside the gene matches: 7. Germline CDR1 reads WNHNN; CDR2 reads SYGVQD (reference sequence). The CDR3 contains 15 residues. The CDR3 spells CASSPISGAYNEQFF. In DNA, the CDR3 is TGCGCCAGCAGCCCGATCAGCGGGGCCTACAATGAGCAGTTCTTC.

Details on this clonotype: Relative to the germline gene, one junction end is altered; a read error may explain this. V usage is TRBV6-1 and J usage is TRBJ2-5; 10 bases match TRBD2. The CDR3 runs to 18 residues. Germline values: CDR1 MNHNS, CDR2 SASEGT. The CDR3 coding sequence is TGTGCCAGCAGTGAAGACGGGAAAAGCGGGAGGGCGAAGGAGACACAGTACTTC. It specifies CASSEDGKSGRAKETQYF.

Notes on this clonotype: Given the absence of the conserved phenylalanine or tryptophan at the CDR3 end, a read error is likely. The rearrangement links TRBV28 to TRBJ1-6; the match to TRBD1 covers 9 bases. The CDR3 extends over 15 amino acids. Germline assignment: CDR1 MDHEN and CDR2 SYDVKM. The CDR3 sequence is CANSSEQGAGSPLHS. For the CDR3, the DNA is TGTGCCAACAGTTCGGAACAGGGGGCTGGATCACCCCTCCACTCT.

This clonotype appeared once. The conserved final phenylalanine or tryptophan is absent from the CDR3, which likely points to a read error. V and J are TRBV29-1 and TRBJ2-1, with TRBD1 as a possible D gene (6 bases). This CDR3 spans 18 amino acids. The germline V gene has CDR1 SQVTM and CDR2 ANQGSEA. The CDR3 loop is CGVELLQVQGSGNNEQFS. CDR3 DNA: TGCGGCGTTGAACTGCTTCAGGTACAGGGAAGTGGAAACAATGAGCAGTTCTCC.

Regarding this clonotype: A much larger clone sits a single nucleotide away, making a read error possible. The chain couples TRBV12-3 or TRBV12-4 to TRBJ2-7, with D possibly TRBD2 on 5 matching bases. CDR3 length equals 14 residues. Written as DNA, the CDR3 is TGTGCCAGCAGTTTAGGACGAGCGGTCTACGAGCACTACTTC. Protein sequence: CASSLGRAVYEHYF.

Concerning this clonotype: An end of the junction does not agree with germline; a read error may underlie this. V and J are TRBV11-3 and TRBJ1-1; D is unresolved. The CDR3 consists of 13 residues. Germline CDR1 and CDR2: SGHNT and YENEEA. The CDR3 coding sequence is TGTGCCAGCAGCCCCCCAGCGAACAATGAAGTTTTCTTT. This encodes CASSPPANNEVFF. The complete variable domain, with remaining parts taken from reference TRBV11-3 and TRBJ1-1, reads EAGVVQSPRYKIIEKKQPVAFWCNPISGHNTLYWYLQNLGQGPELLIRYENEEAVDDSQLPKDRFSAERLKGVDSTLKIQPAELGDSAVYLCASSPPANNEVFFGQGTRLTVV.

As to this clonotype: A read error may produce the germline difference seen at one junction end. The V call is TRBV11-1, the J call TRBJ1-1; TRBD1 aligns across 7 bases. The germline CDR1 and CDR2 sequences are SGHAT and FQDESV (reference sequence). The CDR3 is made up of 16 amino acids. The CDR3 loop reads CASSFRDRTLNTDALF. The CDR3, as DNA: TGTGCCAGCAGTTTCAGGGACAGAACCCTGAACACTGATGCTTTGTTC.

This clonotype was counted a few times. This may be a read error: a much more frequent sequence differs by one nucleotide. The chain combines TRBV6-5 with TRBJ2-1, with D tentatively TRBD2 (6 bases). V dropped 0 bases and J dropped 7 bases, with 13 bases sitting between them. The V gene's germline CDR1 is MNHEY and CDR2 SVGAGI. This CDR3 has 15 residues. The CDR3 DNA reads TGTGCCAGCAGTTACTCGGCGGGAAGGCCTAATGAGCAGTTCTTC. Its translation: CASSYSAGRPNEQFF.

This chain connects TRBV19 to TRBJ1-1, with D unclear. The CDR3 is 12 residues long. The germline V gene has CDR1 LNHDA and CDR2 SQIVND (reference sequence). V was cut by 10 bases and J by 7 bases, with 16 bases left in between. The CDR3 coding sequence is TGTGCCATTGGACTTGAGGGCCTTGAAGCTTTCTTT. Residues: CAIGLEGLEAFF.

With respect to this clonotype: A much larger clone sits a single nucleotide away, making a read error possible. V usage is TRBV7-9 and J usage is TRBJ1-1; D is unclear. The CDR3 is 15 residues long. The V gene's germline CDR1 is SEHNR and CDR2 FQNEAQ (reference sequence). With 5 bases removed from V and 2 bases from J, the gap between germline ends came to 15 bases. In DNA, the CDR3 is TGTGCCAGCAGCAACGTAGTACAGTGTAACACTGAAGCTTTCTTT. It yields the protein CASSNVVQCNTEAFF.

Note on this clonotype: Sequence at one end of the junction differs from germline and may be a read error. The genes are TRBV20-1 and TRBJ1-5; D gene uncertain. This CDR3 has 14 amino acids. The germline gives CDR1 DFQATT, CDR2 SNEGSKA (reference sequence). Here the CDR3 reads CCAETTDINQPQHF. As DNA, the CDR3 is TGCTGTGCGGAGACTACAGATATCAATCAGCCCCAGCATTTT.

This clonotype was seen only a few times. The junction departs from the called germline gene at one end, perhaps through a read error. This chain links TRBV28 with TRBJ2-7, with a tentative D call TRBD2 (6 bases). The CDR3 sequence is 15 residues long. CDR1 is MDHEN and CDR2 is SYDVKM in the germline V gene. The CDR3 nucleotides are TGTGCCAGCACTTCCCGGCGGGCCGGGGGTTACGAACTGTATTTC. Translating gives CASTSRRAGGYELYF.

In its sample, this clonotype was seen once. A much bigger clone sits one base away, suggesting this may be a read error. J is TRBJ1-1 and V is TRBV5-4; no clear D gene. Per germline, CDR1 SGHNT and CDR2 YYREEE (reference sequence). Between the trimmed V and J ends, which lost 3 bases and 7 bases, there was a span of 19 bases. CDR3 length equals 15 residues. CDR3 amino acids: CASSSRKASSIEAFF. CDR3 DNA sequence: TGTGCCAGCAGCTCCAGGAAGGCCTCTTCAATTGAAGCTTTCTTT.

Concerning this clonotype itself: The CDR3 end shows no conserved phenylalanine or tryptophan, and so a read error is likely. The chain recombines TRBV6-1 with TRBJ1-2; 9 bases are shared with TRBD1. The CDR3 sequence is 13 residues long. Unmatched junction bases numbered 3, after V lost 4 bases and J lost 6 bases. Germline V gives CDR1 MNHNS, CDR2 SASEGT. The CDR3 loop reads CASSGGTGNGYTD. The CDR3, as DNA: TGTGCCAGCAGTGGAGGGACAGGGAATGGCTACACCGAC.

A word on this clonotype: At one boundary the junction diverges from the germline segment, which might be a read error. J is TRBJ1-1 and V is TRBV6-2 or TRBV6-3; D perhaps matches TRBD1 (6 bases). The CDR3 length is 15 residues. Germline CDR1 and CDR2: MNHEY and SVGEGT. DNA of the CDR3: TGTGCCAGCCGACCTTTTGTGGGACAAAGAAGAGAAAATCTCTTT. Amino acids: CASRPFVGQRRENLF.

This clonotype was detected only once. The chain has TRBV29-1 and TRBJ2-7; D remains ambiguous. V lost 6 bases and J lost 9, with 24 bases in between. This CDR3 has 14 amino acids. Per germline, CDR1 SQVTM and CDR2 ANQGSEA. CDR3 DNA sequence: TGCAGCGTCACTGGAATGGCAGGCGGTGGGATGCAGTACTTC. Its translation: CSVTGMAGGGMQYF.

On this clonotype: One end of the junction varies from germline; a read error may be responsible. The chain links TRBV29-1 to TRBJ2-1; D may be TRBD2 (6 bases). The germline V gene encodes CDR1 SQVTM and CDR2 ANQGSEA. The CDR3 totals 15 residues. The CDR3 DNA follows: TGCAGCGTTAAAGTGTGGGACTCCGCCTACAATAAGCAGTTCTTC. Its translation is CSVKVWDSAYNKQFF.

In regard to this clonotype: A read error may account for a junction end that differs from germline. V is TRBV11-2 and J is TRBJ2-1; the D is unclear. Germline V gene sequence: CDR1 SGHAT, CDR2 FQNNGV. The CDR3 covers 14 residues. The CDR3 nucleotides read TGTACCAGCAGCCCCCAAGGGCAGTACAATGAGCAATTATTC. It encodes CTSSPQGQYNEQLF.

In this sample, this clonotype turned up a few times. No conserved phenylalanine or tryptophan is present at the end of the CDR3, so a read error is the likely explanation. V gene TRBV20-1 combines with J gene TRBJ1-2; the D gene is possibly TRBD1 (6 bases). Between the trimmed V and J ends, which lost 1 base and 4 bases, there was a span of 7 bases. The CDR3 is made up of 12 amino acids. Germline lookup yields CDR1 DFQATT and CDR2 SNEGSKA (reference sequence). The CDR3 reads CSARVDSYGYTS. In nucleotides, the CDR3 is TGCAGTGCTAGAGTGGACAGCTATGGCTACACCTCC.

With regard to this clonotype: Mismatch with germline at one junction end may stem from a read error. V and J are TRBV4-3 and TRBJ2-3, with D perhaps TRBD2 (5 bases). CDR3 length: 17 residues. Germline V lookup: CDR1 LGHNA, CDR2 YSLEER. The CDR3 coding sequence is TGCGCCAGCAGCCAAGATTGGCCTAGAGGGAGAACAGATGCGCAGTATTTT. It encodes CASSQDWPRGRTDAQYF.

In regard to this clonotype: A junction boundary mismatches the germline segment, possibly from a read error. CDR3 DNA: TGCAGCATCGGGACTAGCGGAGCCGGGGAGCAATACTTC. This gives the protein CSIGTSGAGEQYF. The V and J genes are TRBV29-1 and TRBJ2-7, with 11 bases aligning to TRBD2. The CDR3 length is 13 residues. Germline V gives CDR1 SQVTM, CDR2 ANQGSEA.

About this clonotype itself: Given the absence of the conserved phenylalanine or tryptophan at the CDR3 end, a read error is likely. The J gene is TRBJ2-5, the V gene TRBV29-1; tentative D call: TRBD1 (6 bases). In germline, CDR1 is SQVTM, CDR2 ANQGSEA. The CDR3 has 13 residues. The CDR3 loop reads CSVADRFPETQYS. CDR3 DNA: TGTAGCGTGGCCGACAGGTTCCCAGAGACACAGTACTCC.

This clonotype was seen a single time. The gene calls are TRBV11-2 and TRBJ2-5; D is perhaps TRBD2 (5 bases). This CDR3 spans 15 amino acids. Per germline, CDR1 SGHAT and CDR2 FQNNGV. V shed 6 bases and J shed 5 bases, with 19 bases lying between them. CDR3 nucleotide sequence: TGTGCCAGCAGTTTAAGTTGGACCCGGAGGGAGACCCAGTACTTC. Residues: CASSLSWTRRETQYF.

As concerns this clonotype: One junction end disagrees with the germline gene, perhaps due to a read error. The rearrangement joins TRBV6-6 to TRBJ2-2; D gene unclear. The CDR3 contains 17 residues. Germline V gene lookup returns CDR1 MNHNY and CDR2 SVGAGI (reference sequence). As DNA, the CDR3 is TGCGCCAGCAGTTACCCGCGCAGGTACAGCAACACCGGGGAGCTGTTTTTT. Translated: CASSYPRRYSNTGELFF.

This clonotype was seen only a few times. The CDR3 sequence is CASRQTGTRDEQYF. In DNA form, the CDR3 reads TGCGCCAGCAGGCAAACCGGGACTCGGGATGAGCAGTACTTC. The V and J genes are TRBV10-2 and TRBJ2-7; weak D call: TRBD2 (6 bases). The CDR3 loop spans 14 amino acids. Between the trimmed V and J ends, which lost 6 bases and 7 bases, there was a span of 19 bases. Germline CDR1 is WSHSY and CDR2 is SAAADI.

Comment on this clonotype: The conserved phenylalanine or tryptophan normally closing the CDR3 is absent here, so this likely arose from a read error. V gene TRBV2 combines with J gene TRBJ2-7, with D maybe TRBD2 (7 bases). CDR1 is SNHLY and CDR2 is FYNNEI in the germline V gene. Trimming removed 0 bases from V and 6 bases from J, with 18 bases in between. CDR3 length: 16 amino acids. The CDR3 reads CASSEAIHGGLPEQYL. CDR3 nucleotide sequence: TGTGCCAGCAGTGAAGCGATCCACGGGGGGCTACCCGAGCAGTACTTA.